This T cell receptor (beta chain) was identified in a study of T cell responses to AZD1222 COVID-19 vaccine. V shed 2 bases, J shed 6 bases, and the junction held 5 bases outside the gene matches. There are 16 residues in the CDR3. Per the germline V gene, CDR1 is SGHTA and CDR2 is FQGNSA. Method: immunoSEQ multiplex PCR; TCRdb's copy keeps in-frame clones and lacks some. The sample holds some 110,000 clones; 84% are singletons and the top ten take approximately 9.4%. The chain combines TRBV7-2 with TRBJ2-2, with 11 nucleotides matching TRBD2. This material consisted of peripheral blood, taken on day 0 of AZD1222 vaccination. The TCR comes from an adult in good health. The CDR3 loop is CASSLSPSGGSGELFF. CDR3 nucleotides: TGTGCCAGCAGCTTAAGTCCTAGCGGGGGGTCCGGGGAGCTGTTTTTT.